Following are 18 T cell receptor beta chains from one sample sequenced in a study of cytomegalovirus exposure and HLA in healthy donors. The PCR ran on 60 Vbeta and 13 Jbeta primers. TCRdb's copy holds only in-frame clones and misses some; the assay was immunoSEQ multiplex PCR. The repertoire holds 150,000 or so clones, with approximately 84% as singletons. The sample was PBMCs. The receptors shown here come from a woman in her thirties or forties in good health and CMV-seropositive.

For this clone: One end of the junction varies from germline; a read error may be responsible. The gene calls are TRBV27 and TRBJ2-6, with D perhaps matching TRBD1 (5 bases). This CDR3 has 14 residues. Germline values: CDR1 MNHEY, CDR2 SMNVEV (reference sequence). CDR3 amino acids: CASMVRSGANGLTF. DNA for the CDR3: TGTGCCAGCATGGTCCGGTCTGGGGCCAACGGCCTGACTTTC.

This clone was observed once. This chain joins TRBV5-4 and TRBJ2-7, with D possibly being TRBD1 (5 bases). Germline V lookup: CDR1 SGHNT, CDR2 YYREEE (reference sequence). This CDR3 region has 12 residues. V lost 2 bases and J lost 6, with 9 bases in between. For the CDR3, the DNA is TGTGCCAGCAGCTTTCCACAGGCCGAGCAGTACTTC. Amino acid sequence: CASSFPQAEQYF.

The chain carries TRBV19 and TRBJ1-1; 8 bases align to TRBD1. The junction had 21 bases not matched to a gene; V was cut back by 9 bases and J by 3 bases. This CDR3 is built from 18 residues. Germline CDR1 is LNHDA and CDR2 is SQIVND (reference sequence). Here the CDR3 reads CASVHGQGFFRSHTEAFF. The CDR3 DNA sequence: TGTGCCAGCGTCCACGGACAGGGTTTTTTCCGATCCCACACTGAAGCTTTCTTT. The full variable domain, in which reference TRBV19 and TRBJ1-1 provide the parts outside the CDR3, is DGGITQSPKYLFRKEGQNVTLSCEQNLNHDAMYWYRQDPGQGLRLIYYSQIVNDFQKGDIAEGYSVSREKKESFPLTVTSAQKNPTAFYLCASVHGQGFFRSHTEAFFGQGTRLTVV.

Points on this clone: A read error may produce the germline difference seen at one junction end. The V call is TRBV6-1, the J call TRBJ1-5, with 8 bases aligning to TRBD1. The CDR3 has 15 residues. Germline-derived CDR1 and CDR2 are MNHNS and SASEGT. The CDR3 bases are TGTGCCAGCAGCGAAGACAGGGGCGTCAATCAGCCCCAGCATTTT. Translated: CASSEDRGVNQPQHF.

The chain couples TRBV13 to TRBJ1-2; 8 nucleotides agree with TRBD1. The CDR3 is 13 residues long. J was trimmed by 8 bases and V by 5 bases; bases with no gene match: 7. The germline V gene has CDR1 PRHDT and CDR2 FYEKMQ (reference sequence). CDR3 loop: CASSGTGGRGYTF. The CDR3 nucleotides are TGTGCCAGCAGCGGAACAGGGGGTCGAGGCTACACCTTC.

The rearrangement uses TRBV18 and TRBJ1-1; possible D gene TRBD1, 6 bases. The CDR3 covers 13 residues. Trimming took off 0 bases at V and 11 bases at J, with 13 bases between the two ends. Germline V lookup: CDR1 KGHSH, CDR2 LQKENI. The chain's CDR3 is CASSPPRDTGAFF. The CDR3 DNA sequence: TGTGCCAGCTCACCACCTCGGGACACGGGGGCTTTCTTT.

This clone was counted between two and nine times. This sequence joins TRBV30 and TRBJ2-5, with D possibly TRBD2 on 5 matching bases. The CDR3 is made up of 14 amino acids. CDR1 and CDR2 (germline): GTSNPN, SVGIG (reference sequence). V lost 5 bases and J lost 1, with 14 bases in between. The DNA of the CDR3 is TGTGCCTGGGGGGAGATAGGACCCCAAGAGACCCAGTACTTC. It encodes CAWGEIGPQETQYF.

The chain joins TRBV5-1 to TRBJ1-1, with D perhaps matching TRBD1 (5 bases). The CDR3 has 17 residues. From germline, CDR1 is SGHRS and CDR2 YFSETQ. The germline V and J ends were trimmed by 0 bases and 0 bases, with 15 bases remaining between them. The CDR3, as DNA: TGCGCCAGCAGCTTGGGCTGGCCTGACAGCATGAACACTGAAGCTTTCTTT. This translates into CASSLGWPDSMNTEAFF.

The chain combines TRBV9 with TRBJ2-6; D unresolved. The germline gives CDR1 SGDLS, CDR2 YYNGEE. This CDR3 comprises 14 residues. V lost 5 bases and J lost 0, with 6 bases in between. The CDR3: CASSRNSGANVLTF. The CDR3 region has the DNA TGTGCCAGCAGTCGTAACTCTGGGGCCAACGTCCTGACTTTC.

Comment on this clone: Its ends do not fully match the called genes, so a read error is possible. This chain uses TRBV7-7 with TRBJ2-5; TRBD2 aligns across 12 bases. This CDR3 is built from 15 residues. CDR1 is SSHAT and CDR2 is FNYEAQ in the germline V gene (reference sequence). The CDR3 sequence is CASSLELAGGETQYF. The CDR3 bases are TGTGCTAGCAGCTTAGAACTAGCGGGGGGAGAGACCCAGTACTTC.

This chain connects TRBV4-2 to TRBJ2-1; no reliable D call. Germline loops: CDR1 LGHNA, CDR2 YNFKEQ. The germline V and J ends were trimmed by 1 base and 6 bases, with 7 bases remaining between them. The CDR3 sequence is 13 residues long. CDR3 protein: CASSQGSGNEQFF. As DNA, the CDR3 is TGTGCCAGCAGCCAAGGATCCGGCAATGAGCAGTTCTTC.

This clone showed up just a few times. The rearrangement uses TRBV7-2 and TRBJ2-1; 7 bases match TRBD2. The junction had 0 bases not matched to a gene; V was cut back by 1 base and J by 3 bases. Germline V lookup: CDR1 SGHTA, CDR2 FQGNSA. The CDR3 has 14 amino acids. The CDR3 coding sequence is TGTGCCAGCAGCTTAGGGGGGGGCTACAATGAGCAGTTCTTC. This gives the protein CASSLGGGYNEQFF.

V and J are TRBV30 and TRBJ1-1; possibly TRBD1 for D (5 bases). In germline, CDR1 is GTSNPN, CDR2 SVGIG (reference sequence). V was trimmed by 7 bases and J by 4 bases, leaving 13 bases between them. The CDR3 has 12 amino acids. CDR3 in DNA: TGTGCCTCACATCACAGGCGCACTGAAGCTTTCTTT. Amino acid sequence: CASHHRRTEAFF.

The genes are TRBV6-6 and TRBJ1-2; D not certain. Trimming took off 2 bases at V and 6 bases at J, with 10 bases between the two ends. The CDR3 is 13 amino acids. Germline CDR1 is MNHNY and CDR2 is SVGAGI (reference sequence). The CDR3 here is CASSYTYGDGYTF. In DNA, the CDR3 is TGTGCCAGCAGTTACACCTACGGGGATGGCTACACCTTC.

In this sample, this clone turned up many times. The V gene is TRBV11-3, the J gene TRBJ2-2, with D hard to call. In germline, CDR1 is SGHNT, CDR2 YENEEA. This CDR3 spans 14 amino acids. The germline V and J ends were trimmed by 5 bases and 13 bases, with 20 bases remaining between them. The CDR3 nucleotides read TGTGCCAGCAGCCCTTCTTACGGAGACGAAGGGCTGTTTTTT. It encodes CASSPSYGDEGLFF.

The chain couples TRBV5-1 to TRBJ2-5, with D maybe TRBD1 (6 bases). The germline V gene has CDR1 SGHRS and CDR2 YFSETQ. The V and J ends lost 3 bases and 4 bases respectively, with 13 bases between them. This CDR3 spans 14 amino acids. This CDR3 is CASSSQGGGETQYF. In nucleotides, the CDR3 is TGCGCCAGCAGCTCACAGGGTGGGGGAGAGACCCAGTACTTC.

This sequence joins TRBV6-4 and TRBJ2-3, with 8 bases identical to TRBD1. Trimming at V came to 4 bases and at J to 1 base, leaving 1 base not matched to a gene. This CDR3 contains 14 residues. Germline V gene lookup returns CDR1 MRHNA and CDR2 SNTAGT. The CDR3: CASSAGQGTDTQYF. The DNA for the CDR3 is TGTGCCAGCAGTGCGGGACAGGGCACAGATACGCAGTATTTT.

About this clone: The junction differs from germline at one of its ends, possibly a read error. The CDR3 nucleotides read TGTGCCAGCAGAAACAGGGGAATAGAAAACAGTCAGTACTTC. Translation: CASRNRGIENSQYF. The chain uses TRBV6-5 and TRBJ2-4; 7 bases are shared with TRBD1. CDR3 length: 14 amino acids. The germline V gene has CDR1 MNHEY and CDR2 SVGAGI.